The 30 T cell receptor beta chains below were found in one sample sequenced in a study of identifying expanded T cells in peripheral blood. Sequencing was performed with immunoSEQ multiplex PCR; in TCRdb, only in-frame clones are kept and a portion is missing. The table shows 50,000 to 75,000 clones, with approximately 82% occurring only once. The sample comprised blood. The receptor set was obtained from a person aged 18 to 70 in good health.

In regard to this clone: One end of the junction varies from germline; a read error may be responsible. This chain connects TRBV19 to TRBJ2-5; 11 nucleotides agree with TRBD2. This CDR3 region has 15 residues. CDR1 is LNHDA and CDR2 is SQIVND in the germline V gene (reference sequence). In nucleotides, the CDR3 is TGTGCCACTAGTACTAGCGGGGGTTTCCAAGAGACCCAGTACTTC. This gives the protein CATSTSGGFQETQYF.

The rearrangement links TRBV28 to TRBJ2-5; 11 bases are shared with TRBD2. J lost 7 bases, V lost 4 bases, and 11 bases had no gene match. The germline V gene encodes CDR1 MDHEN and CDR2 SYDVKM. The CDR3 is made up of 16 amino acids. CDR3 DNA: TGTGCCAGCAGTTCCCCCGGGACTAGCGGTGTGGGGACCCAGTACTTC. Protein: CASSSPGTSGVGTQYF.

V usage is TRBV18 and J usage is TRBJ1-1, with 7 nucleotides matching TRBD1. CDR1 and CDR2 from the germline V gene are KGHSH and LQKENI. This CDR3 region has 16 residues. Trimming at V came to 3 bases and at J to 0 bases, leaving 7 bases not matched to a gene. The DNA of the CDR3 is TGTGCCAGCTCACCGCAGGGACAGCCCATGAACACTGAAGCTTTCTTT. Translating gives CASSPQGQPMNTEAFF.

The chain employs TRBV27 and TRBJ2-1, with D possibly being TRBD2 (5 bases). Germline CDR1 MNHEY, CDR2 SMNVEV (reference sequence). This CDR3 is 15 amino acids long. V was shortened by 0 bases and J by 8 bases, with 14 bases between the two germline ends. In DNA form, the CDR3 reads TGTGCCAGCAGTTTATCCCTCGGGGTTAGAGATGAGCAGTTCTTC. It specifies CASSLSLGVRDEQFF.

This clone was found once. The gene calls are TRBV4-3 and TRBJ1-5; 7 nucleotides line up with TRBD1. The CDR3 contains 14 residues. V shed 4 bases and J 4 bases; nucleotides not matched to a gene: 4. Germline V gene sequence: CDR1 LGHNA, CDR2 YSLEER. The CDR3 bases are TGCGCCAGCAGCCTCGGACAGGAAAATCAGCCCCAGCATTTT. It yields the protein CASSLGQENQPQHF.

The chain recombines TRBV10-3 with TRBJ2-1; D gene ambiguous. Per the germline V gene, CDR1 is ENHRY and CDR2 is SYGVKD. The CDR3 runs to 12 residues. Trimming removed 5 bases at V and 9 bases at J, with 11 bases between. CDR3 coding DNA: TGTGCCATCAGTACCGGGTCCGGTGAGCAGTTCTTC. It codes for CAISTGSGEQFF.

The genes are TRBV10-3 and TRBJ2-7; D might be TRBD1 or TRBD2, each matching 5 bases. V lost 0 bases to trimming and J lost 0 bases, with 9 bases between them. The germline V gene encodes CDR1 ENHRY and CDR2 SYGVKD. The CDR3 sequence is 15 residues long. The CDR3 region has the DNA TGTGCCATCAGTGAGTCACCAGGGAGCTCCTACGAGCAGTACTTC. This sequence encodes CAISESPGSSYEQYF.

The chain joins TRBV2 to TRBJ1-2, with D perhaps TRBD1 (6 bases). The CDR3 extends over 13 amino acids. Germline CDR1 reads SNHLY; CDR2 reads FYNNEI. V dropped 5 bases and J dropped 4 bases, with 11 bases sitting between them. The CDR3 nucleotides read TGTGCCAGCAGTCAGGGGCCCTCCTATGGCTACACCTTC. It encodes CASSQGPSYGYTF.

This chain links TRBV27 with TRBJ2-7; 9 bases fit TRBD2. This CDR3 region has 14 residues. In germline, CDR1 is MNHEY, CDR2 SMNVEV (reference sequence). Losses at the gene ends were 5 bases for V and 2 bases for J; bases not matched to a gene: 4. The chain's CDR3 is CASSPGLAAYEQYF. The CDR3 coding sequence is TGTGCCAGCAGTCCGGGACTAGCTGCCTACGAGCAGTACTTC.

The V and J genes are TRBV6-4 and TRBJ2-6, with D unclear. V was shortened by 2 bases and J by 3 bases, with 5 bases between the two germline ends. CDR1 and CDR2 (germline): MRHNA, SNTAGT. The length of the CDR3 is 14 residues. The CDR3: CASSDGVGANVLTF. The CDR3 DNA reads as TGTGCCAGCAGTGACGGGGTTGGGGCCAACGTCCTGACTTTC.

The V gene is TRBV19, the J gene TRBJ2-1, with TRBD2 identical over 9 bases. Germline V gene data show CDR1 as LNHDA and CDR2 as SQIVND (reference sequence). The CDR3 length is 17 residues. With 3 bases clipped from V and 4 bases from J, the junction kept 10 bases outside the gene matches. Here the CDR3 reads CASSINHGGGAYNEQFF. The CDR3 DNA is TGTGCCAGTAGTATTAACCATGGCGGGGGGGCTTACAATGAGCAGTTCTTC.

The chain is built from TRBV15 and TRBJ1-2; TRBD1 agrees at 8 bases. Trimming removed 3 bases from V and 8 bases from J; junction bases left unmatched: 14. The CDR3 has 16 residues. Germline CDR1 is LNHNV and CDR2 is YYDKDF (reference sequence). The CDR3 loop is CATSSRTGRVQNGYTF. CDR3 DNA sequence: TGTGCCACCAGCAGCCGGACAGGGCGGGTTCAAAACGGCTACACCTTC.

Remarks on this clone: The germline gene is not matched at one end of the junction; a read error may be the cause. This chain connects TRBV7-2 to TRBJ2-7, with a tentative D call TRBD2 (6 bases). The CDR3 has 12 amino acids. CDR1 is SGHTA, CDR2 FQGNSA, per germline. The chain's CDR3 is CASSYWGTSLIF. The DNA for the CDR3 is TGTGCCAGCAGCTATTGGGGGACTTCCCTTATCTTC.

The rearrangement joins TRBV30 to TRBJ1-5; 10 nucleotides line up with TRBD1. The CDR3 totals 13 residues. Germline-derived CDR1 and CDR2 are GTSNPN and SVGIG (reference sequence). The V gene end was trimmed by 3 bases and the J gene end by 11 bases; junction bases not matched to a gene: 7. The chain's CDR3 is CAWSGTGEFAQHF. DNA of the CDR3: TGTGCCTGGAGCGGGACAGGGGAGTTTGCCCAGCATTTT.

Worth noting for this clone: The sample holds other DNA sequences that translate to the same CDR3. The chain combines TRBV9 with TRBJ1-1; D call uncertain. Germline lookup yields CDR1 SGDLS and CDR2 YYNGEE. Trimming stripped 4 bases from V and 1 base from J, with 8 bases between. CDR3 length: 13 amino acids. The CDR3, as DNA: TGTGCCAGCAGCCCTACATCGAACACTGAAGCTTTCTTT. Translated, it gives CASSPTSNTEAFF.

This clone appeared once. The chain recombines TRBV11-2 with TRBJ2-3, with unresolved D. V lost 7 bases, J lost 3 bases, and 8 bases lay in between. Germline lookup yields CDR1 SGHAT and CDR2 FQNNGV. The CDR3 covers 12 residues. CDR3 coding DNA: TGTGCCAGCACCATGGGGACAGATACGCAGTATTTT. This translates into CASTMGTDTQYF.

This chain links TRBV11-2 with TRBJ2-2; TRBD1 agrees at 10 bases. This CDR3 has 15 residues. The germline V gene encodes CDR1 SGHAT and CDR2 FQNNGV. V shed 3 bases, J shed 5 bases, and the junction held 3 bases outside the gene matches. The CDR3 DNA follows: TGTGCCAGCAGCTTCCGGACAGGGGGTACCGGGGAGCTGTTTTTT. This gives the protein CASSFRTGGTGELFF.

The genes are TRBV4-2 and TRBJ2-7, with 10 bases identical to TRBD2. The germline V gene encodes CDR1 LGHNA and CDR2 YNFKEQ. This CDR3 has 18 residues. J lost 4 bases, V lost 0 bases, and 12 bases had no gene match. CDR3 in DNA: TGTGCCAGCAGCCAAGATTTTTCGGCTAGCGGGAGTGGTTACGAGCAGTACTTC. Translation: CASSQDFSASGSGYEQYF.

V is TRBV7-6 and J is TRBJ2-2; tentative D call: TRBD2 (5 bases). The CDR3 contains 16 residues. The V gene's germline CDR1 is SGHVS and CDR2 FNYEAQ. Between the trimmed V and J ends, which lost 5 bases and 3 bases, there was a span of 16 bases. DNA of the CDR3: TGTGCCAGCAGCGAGGAGCCAGGAGGCGACACCGGGGAGCTGTTTTTT. It specifies CASSEEPGGDTGELFF.

In DNA form, the CDR3 reads TGTGCCATCAGAGGGGACAGTCAGGCCGAGACCCAGTACTTC. Protein sequence: CAIRGDSQAETQYF. The genes are TRBV10-3 and TRBJ2-5; 7 nucleotides agree with TRBD1. V shed 6 bases and J 5 bases; nucleotides not matched to a gene: 9. This CDR3 comprises 14 residues. The germline CDR1 and CDR2 sequences are ENHRY and SYGVKD.

The J gene is TRBJ2-1, the V gene TRBV4-1, with TRBD2 as a possible D gene (5 bases). The CDR3 consists of 15 residues. The germline gives CDR1 MGHRA, CDR2 YSYEKL. The V end lost 1 base, the J end lost 11 bases, and 18 bases lay between the germline ends. DNA of the CDR3: TGCGCCAGCAGCCAAGGGTCTTTCCAGAGGGAGAAGCAGTTCTTC. It yields the protein CASSQGSFQREKQFF.

The chain employs TRBV30 and TRBJ2-3, with D unclear. Germline V CDR1 and CDR2: GTSNPN, SVGIG (reference sequence). This CDR3 region has 10 residues. Trimming took 5 bases from V and 8 from J, leaving 8 bases between them. CDR3 region: CAWGRGTQYF. CDR3 DNA: TGTGCCTGGGGGCGCGGTACGCAGTATTTT.

V gene TRBV9 combines with J gene TRBJ2-1; D unresolved. Germline CDR1 reads SGDLS; CDR2 reads YYNGEE. Trimming removed 4 bases at V and 10 bases at J, with 18 bases between. The CDR3 sequence is 14 residues long. The CDR3 spells CASSPTVTVGEQFF. The CDR3 bases are TGTGCCAGCAGCCCGACCGTCACGGTGGGGGAGCAGTTCTTC.

This chain joins TRBV5-3 and TRBJ1-4; D is unclear. TRBV5-3 has ORF status, its function being uncertain. The germline V and J ends were trimmed by 6 bases and 8 bases, with 14 bases remaining between them. The CDR3 sequence is 13 residues long. Written as DNA, the CDR3 is TGTGCCAGAATAACCCATGCTGGCGAAAAACTGTTTTTT. This translates into CARITHAGEKLFF.

The V gene is TRBV2, the J gene TRBJ2-2, with a weak D call TRBD2 (5 bases). The CDR3 runs 16 residues. V lost 3 bases, J lost 1 base, and 12 bases lay in between. CDR1 and CDR2 from the germline V gene are SNHLY and FYNNEI. The CDR3 sequence is CASSDRRGRNTGELFF. The CDR3 DNA is TGTGCCAGCAGTGATCGGCGAGGGCGGAACACCGGGGAGCTGTTTTTT.

The rearrangement uses TRBV19 and TRBJ1-1; TRBD1 matches at 8 bases. CDR3 length: 14 amino acids. Trimming removed 8 bases from V and 1 base from J; junction bases left unmatched: 6. CDR1 is LNHDA and CDR2 is SQIVND in the germline V gene (reference sequence). CDR3 in amino acids: CASRTGRQNTEAFF. CDR3 DNA: TGTGCCAGTCGGACAGGGCGCCAGAACACTGAAGCTTTCTTT.

J is TRBJ2-2 and V is TRBV7-2, with 11 bases aligning to TRBD2. This CDR3 is 16 amino acids long. Germline lookup yields CDR1 SGHTA and CDR2 FQGNSA. V shed 1 base and J 5 bases; nucleotides not matched to a gene: 3. CDR3: CASSLGLAGGTGELFF. The CDR3 DNA follows: TGTGCCAGCAGCTTAGGCCTAGCGGGGGGTACCGGGGAGCTGTTTTTT.

The J gene is TRBJ2-2, the V gene TRBV5-1; D ambiguous. V was pared by 1 base and J by 7 bases, with 11 bases between. In germline, CDR1 is SGHRS, CDR2 YFSETQ. CDR3 length: 14 residues. CDR3 in amino acids: CASSLNFMGGELFF. CDR3 sequence (DNA): TGCGCCAGCAGCTTGAACTTTATGGGCGGGGAGCTGTTTTTT. Complete variable domain (other parts from reference TRBV5-1 and TRBJ2-2): KAGVTQTPRYLIKTRGQQVTLSCSPISGHRSVSWYQQTPGQGLQFLFEYFSETQRNKGNFPGRFSGRQFSNSRSEMNVSTLELGDSALYLCASSLNFMGGELFFGEGSRLTVL.

The chain carries TRBV27 and TRBJ2-3; 12 nucleotides align to TRBD2. Losses at the gene ends were 3 bases for V and 5 bases for J; bases not matched to a gene: 3. This CDR3 comprises 15 residues. The V gene's germline CDR1 is MNHEY and CDR2 SMNVEV (reference sequence). In DNA form, the CDR3 reads TGTGCCAGCAGTTTGACTAGCGGGGGCGGAGATACGCAGTATTTT. As protein: CASSLTSGGGDTQYF.

The chain employs TRBV7-8 and TRBJ1-3, with D unclear. This CDR3 is built from 12 residues. V was shortened by 5 bases and J by 7 bases, with 9 bases between the two germline ends. Germline CDR1 is SGHVS and CDR2 is FQNEAQ. The CDR3 DNA sequence: TGTGCCAGCAGCGGGCGGGAGAACACCATATATTTT. It specifies CASSGRENTIYF.